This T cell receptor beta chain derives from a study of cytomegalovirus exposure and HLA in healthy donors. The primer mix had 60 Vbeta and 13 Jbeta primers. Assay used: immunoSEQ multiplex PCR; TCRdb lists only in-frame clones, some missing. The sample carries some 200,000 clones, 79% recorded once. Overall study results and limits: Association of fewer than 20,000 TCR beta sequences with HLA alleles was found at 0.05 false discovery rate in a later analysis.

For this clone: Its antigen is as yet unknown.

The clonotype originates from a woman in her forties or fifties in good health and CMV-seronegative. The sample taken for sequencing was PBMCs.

The CDR3 sequence is CASSLSPLSSQYF. The CDR3 nucleotides read TGTGCCAGCAGTTTATCTCCCCTCTCGTCGCAGTATTTT. The chain combines TRBV27 with TRBJ2-3; D ambiguous. Per the germline V gene, CDR1 is MNHEY and CDR2 is SMNVEV (reference sequence). The CDR3 is 13 amino acids. Trimming removed 0 bases at V and 10 bases at J, with 11 bases between.